Each of the 27 T cell receptor beta chains below was sequenced from the same sample in a study of OX40 agonist ivuxolimab in advanced cancers. Libraries were prepared by immunoSEQ multiplex PCR; TCRdb keeps only in-frame clonotypes and omits some of them. The table lists about 96,000 clones, less than 95% of them singletons. The sequences come from CD4+ or CD8+ T cells sorted from blood, collected in a trial of the OX40 agonist ivuxolimab. These receptors were obtained from an adult with an advanced solid tumor such as melanoma, head and neck, liver or kidney cancer.

This sequence joins TRBV7-2 and TRBJ2-7, with D possibly being TRBD2 (7 bases). The CDR3 loop spans 18 amino acids. V lost 0 bases to trimming and J lost 6 bases, with 24 bases between them. Germline CDR1 and CDR2: SGHTA and FQGNSA. The CDR3 DNA is TGTGCCAGCAGCTTAGCGGGGCTTCGCGGGGGCTTTTCGGGCGAGCAGTACTTC. Protein sequence: CASSLAGLRGGFSGEQYF.

The CDR3: CASSYSSRSTDTQYF. The CDR3 coding sequence is TGCGCCAGCAGCTACAGCTCCCGGTCCACAGATACGCAGTATTTT. This chain joins TRBV5-1 and TRBJ2-3, with D unclear. This CDR3 is 15 amino acids long. Deletions cut 3 bases from V and 2 bases from J, with 13 bases between. Germline assignment: CDR1 SGHRS and CDR2 YFSETQ.

The CDR3 protein is CASSFQGRDNSPLHF. CDR3 bases: TGTGCCAGCAGCTTCCAGGGTCGGGATAATTCACCCCTCCACTTT. This rearrangement joins TRBV5-6 to TRBJ1-6; D is possibly TRBD1 (5 bases). V was clipped by 2 bases and J by 5 bases, with 11 bases between them. CDR1 and CDR2 (germline): SGHDT, YYEEEE. The CDR3 spans 15 residues.

DNA of the CDR3: TGTGCCATCAGTGAGGGGTCTAGCGGGAACAATGAGCAGTTCTTC. It encodes CAISEGSSGNNEQFF. The chain employs TRBV10-3 and TRBJ2-1, with TRBD2 matching 9 bases. Germline assignment: CDR1 ENHRY and CDR2 SYGVKD. This CDR3 spans 15 amino acids. V gave up 2 bases and J gave up 5 bases; unmatched junction bases: 4.

The genes are TRBV27 and TRBJ1-5, with D uncertain. V lost 3 bases to trimming and J lost 3 bases, with 15 bases between them. CDR1 and CDR2 from the germline V gene are MNHEY and SMNVEV (reference sequence). This CDR3 region has 16 residues. The CDR3 loop reads CASSFSGGRNNQPQHF. In nucleotides, the CDR3 is TGTGCCAGCAGTTTCTCAGGCGGGCGGAACAATCAGCCCCAGCATTTT.

The V call is TRBV7-2, the J call TRBJ2-1; TRBD2 agrees at 9 bases. After removal of 3 bases from V and 7 bases from J, the junction contained 10 bases not matched to a gene. CDR3 size: 16 residues. Germline V gene data show CDR1 as SGHTA and CDR2 as FQGNSA. DNA for the CDR3: TGTGCCAGCAGCTTTCAGACTAGCGGTATAAGGAATGAGCAGTTCTTC. Translated, it gives CASSFQTSGIRNEQFF.

The gene calls are TRBV7-2 and TRBJ2-2, with 11 positions matching TRBD2. The V segment lost 5 bases and the J segment 3 bases; nucleotides outside the gene matches: 8. This CDR3 spans 17 amino acids. Germline CDR1 is SGHTA and CDR2 is FQGNSA. CDR3 in DNA: TGTGCCAGCAGCAAGTCCGGGACTAGCGGTTACACCGGGGAGCTGTTTTTT. This translates into CASSKSGTSGYTGELFF.

This chain connects TRBV5-1 to TRBJ1-3; D gene uncertain. Germline V CDR1 and CDR2: SGHRS, YFSETQ. The V end was cut by 3 bases, the J end by 1 base, with 17 bases between. The CDR3 loop spans 17 amino acids. The CDR3 sequence is CASSSVAYSGSGNTIYF. The DNA for the CDR3 is TGCGCCAGCAGCTCGGTTGCGTACAGTGGATCTGGAAACACCATATATTTT.

The rearrangement joins TRBV5-1 to TRBJ2-3; D is unresolved. The CDR3 consists of 15 residues. From germline, CDR1 is SGHRS and CDR2 YFSETQ. V was clipped by 1 base and J by 3 bases, with 12 bases between them. In DNA form, the CDR3 reads TGCGCCAGCAGCTTGTCCTCACCTAATACAGATACGCAGTATTTT. Protein sequence: CASSLSSPNTDTQYF.

The chain carries TRBV27 and TRBJ2-3; no firm D call. CDR3 length equals 13 residues. Germline CDR1 MNHEY, CDR2 SMNVEV (reference sequence). V was shortened by 1 base and J by 6 bases, with 8 bases between the two germline ends. DNA of the CDR3: TGTGCCAGCAGTTTATTATCCATGGATACGCAGTATTTT. Translation: CASSLLSMDTQYF.

This clone was observed once. The V call is TRBV28, the J call TRBJ2-7; TRBD2 matches at 9 bases. Per germline, CDR1 MDHEN and CDR2 SYDVKM. This CDR3 comprises 14 residues. Trimming at V came to 8 bases and at J to 4 bases, leaving 9 bases not matched to a gene. CDR3 sequence: CASHKLLAGYEQYF. The CDR3 coding sequence is TGTGCCAGCCATAAGCTGCTAGCGGGATACGAGCAGTACTTC.

The chain combines TRBV25-1 with TRBJ2-7, with D possibly matching TRBD2 (6 bases). Trimming cost V 1 base and J 7 bases, with 14 bases left between them. The germline gives CDR1 MGHDK, CDR2 SYGVNS. CDR3 size: 14 residues. The CDR3 bases are TGTGCCAGCAGTGAATTCGGGGGAGAAACAGAGCAGTACTTC. Its protein is CASSEFGGETEQYF.

V is TRBV5-4 and J is TRBJ1-2, with D tentatively TRBD1 (5 bases). There are 15 residues in the CDR3. V lost 1 base and J lost 4, with 14 bases in between. Germline CDR1 SGHNT, CDR2 YYREEE (reference sequence). The CDR3 here is CASSLQVGTAYGYTF. In DNA, the CDR3 is TGTGCCAGCAGCTTGCAGGTCGGGACTGCCTATGGCTACACCTTC.

J is TRBJ1-1 and V is TRBV2; D uncertain. Trimming cost V 7 bases and J 8 bases, with 8 bases left between them. The germline V gene encodes CDR1 SNHLY and CDR2 FYNNEI. CDR3 length: 10 residues. In DNA form, the CDR3 reads TGTGCCAGCACAGAAAGAGAAGCTTTCTTT. Amino acid sequence: CASTEREAFF.

The chain has TRBV9 and TRBJ2-2, with 7 bases lining up with TRBD1. Germline loops: CDR1 SGDLS, CDR2 YYNGEE. The ends lost 5 bases at V and 4 bases at J; junction bases unmatched: 8. The CDR3 extends over 15 amino acids. CDR3 nucleotides: TGTGCCAGCAGTCGACAGGGCCTAGGCACCGGGGAGCTGTTTTTT. This translates into CASSRQGLGTGELFF.

This chain links TRBV11-2 with TRBJ1-1; D is perhaps TRBD1 (5 bases). The V gene lost 2 bases and the J gene lost 5 bases, with 21 bases spanning the gap. The CDR3 length is 17 residues. The germline V gene has CDR1 SGHAT and CDR2 FQNNGV. The CDR3 sequence: CASSLSGSPSFLTEAFF. CDR3 DNA sequence: TGTGCCAGCAGCTTATCAGGGAGCCCTTCCTTTTTGACTGAAGCTTTCTTT. The full variable domain, in which reference TRBV11-2 and TRBJ1-1 provide the parts outside the CDR3, is EAGVAQSPRYKIIEKRQSVAFWCNPISGHATLYWYQQILGQGPKLLIQFQNNGVVDDSQLPKDRFSAERLKGVDSTLKIQPAKLEDSAVYLCASSLSGSPSFLTEAFFGQGTRLTVV.

The table lists this clone with a few counts. The V gene is TRBV4-2, the J gene TRBJ2-6; 12 bases agree with TRBD2. Germline V gene lookup returns CDR1 LGHNA and CDR2 YNFKEQ. The CDR3 is 19 residues long. Unmatched junction bases numbered 6, after V lost 1 base and J lost 2 bases. The CDR3 loop is CASSQGGLAGPPGANVLTF. CDR3 coding DNA: TGTGCCAGCAGCCAAGGAGGACTAGCGGGGCCCCCTGGGGCCAACGTCCTGACTTTC.

V is TRBV4-1 and J is TRBJ2-3; TRBD2 agrees at 7 bases. The CDR3 spans 16 residues. After removal of 8 bases from V and 6 bases from J, the junction contained 17 bases not matched to a gene. Germline V gives CDR1 MGHRA, CDR2 YSYEKL. The CDR3 bases are TGCGCCAGCGCTCTACTGGGACTATCTTCCAAGGATACGCAGTATTTT. Translating gives CASALLGLSSKDTQYF.

As regards this clone: At one boundary the junction diverges from the germline segment, which might be a read error. The V and J genes are TRBV7-7 and TRBJ2-6; TRBD1 might be the D (6 bases). Germline V lookup: CDR1 SSHAT, CDR2 FNYEAQ (reference sequence). The CDR3 has 16 amino acids. The CDR3 DNA sequence: TGTGCTAGCAGCCCGTTAACAGGGTTCGGGGCCAACGTCCTGACTTTC. It yields the protein CASSPLTGFGANVLTF.

This clone was found many times. The chain combines TRBV7-3 with TRBJ1-1; 9 bases line up with TRBD1. The CDR3 length is 15 residues. Trimming removed 1 base from V and 4 bases from J; junction bases left unmatched: 4. Per the germline V gene, CDR1 is SGHTA and CDR2 is FQGTGA. The CDR3 region is CASSLMGGQGTEAFF. CDR3 in DNA: TGTGCCAGCAGCTTAATGGGGGGACAGGGCACTGAAGCTTTCTTT.

J is TRBJ2-5 and V is TRBV5-1, with TRBD2 matching 7 bases. Germline loops: CDR1 SGHRS, CDR2 YFSETQ. The CDR3 runs to 15 residues. Unmatched junction bases numbered 3, after V lost 0 bases and J lost 1 base. CDR3 protein: CASSLAPSGQETQYF. Written as DNA, the CDR3 is TGCGCCAGCAGCTTGGCCCCTAGCGGCCAAGAGACCCAGTACTTC. The full variable domain, in which reference TRBV5-1 and TRBJ2-5 provide the parts outside the CDR3, is KAGVTQTPRYLIKTRGQQVTLSCSPISGHRSVSWYQQTPGQGLQFLFEYFSETQRNKGNFPGRFSGRQFSNSRSEMNVSTLELGDSALYLCASSLAPSGQETQYFGPGTRLLVL.

The genes are TRBV5-1 and TRBJ2-1; TRBD2 matches at 9 bases. The junction had 8 bases not matched to a gene; V was cut back by 3 bases and J by 7 bases. The germline V gene has CDR1 SGHRS and CDR2 YFSETQ. This CDR3 is built from 15 residues. The CDR3 DNA reads TGCGCCAGCAGCTACTTAGCGGGAGCCCCGAATGAGCAGTTCTTC. Translated: CASSYLAGAPNEQFF.

The sample holds a few counts of this clone. This rearrangement joins TRBV11-2 to TRBJ1-5; 7 nucleotides align to TRBD1. The CDR3 has 14 residues. Germline CDR1 and CDR2: SGHAT and FQNNGV. J was trimmed by 11 bases and V by 5 bases; bases with no gene match: 12. CDR3: CASSAGDSGVAQHF. The CDR3 DNA is TGTGCCAGCAGCGCCGGGGACAGCGGAGTTGCCCAGCATTTT.

This rearrangement joins TRBV4-1 to TRBJ2-6; either TRBD1 or TRBD2 may fit D (5 bases each). The CDR3 extends over 18 amino acids. CDR1 is MGHRA, CDR2 YSYEKL, per germline. The germline V and J ends were trimmed by 6 bases and 0 bases, with 18 bases remaining between them. The CDR3 coding sequence is TGCGCCAGCAGTCGACCGGGACGGATCCGCTCTGGGGCCAACGTCCTGACTTTC. This sequence encodes CASSRPGRIRSGANVLTF.

This chain joins TRBV14 and TRBJ2-6; no reliable D call. This CDR3 is built from 16 residues. V was clipped by 0 bases and J by 1 base, with 7 bases between them. The germline gives CDR1 SGHDN, CDR2 FVKESK. The DNA of the CDR3 is TGTGCCAGCAGCCAAGATGCCGGTTCTGGGGCCAACGTCCTGACTTTC. Translation gives CASSQDAGSGANVLTF. The variable domain in full, completed from reference TRBV14 and TRBJ2-6, reads EAGVTQFPSHSVIEKGQTVTLRCDPISGHDNLYWYRRVMGKEIKFLLHFVKESKQDESGMPNNRFLAERTGGTYSTLKVQPAELEDSGVYFCASSQDAGSGANVLTFGAGSRLTVL.

V gene TRBV18 combines with J gene TRBJ1-4; no reliable D call. This CDR3 spans 14 amino acids. Trimming shortened V by 2 bases and J by 0 bases, and 4 bases separated the two germline ends. Germline CDR1 is KGHSH and CDR2 is LQKENI. This chain's CDR3 is CASSPLTTNEKLFF. As DNA, the CDR3 is TGTGCCAGCTCACCATTAACAACTAATGAAAAACTGTTTTTT.

The gene calls are TRBV7-6 and TRBJ1-1; no definite D call. Per the germline V gene, CDR1 is SGHVS and CDR2 is FNYEAQ. This CDR3 comprises 13 residues. Trimming pared 2 bases from V and 5 bases from J, leaving 9 bases between. The CDR3 coding sequence is TGTGCCAGCAGCTTAAGGCCAGTTACTGAAGCTTTCTTT. Amino acid sequence: CASSLRPVTEAFF.